This TCR beta chain was obtained from a study of blood T cell repertoires in COVID-19 (dated by TCRdb to the early 2020s). With respect to the entire study: Samples covering the acute and convalescent phases of COVID-19 were provided by collaborators in the United States, Italy and Spain. The material from the prospective study consisted of cDNA or gDNA derived from T cells, B-cell-depleted T cells, or PBMCs. Deeply sampled blood TCRbeta repertoires from subjects exposed to, actively infected with, or recovered from COVID-19 were included in the dataset. The repertoires were released in a freely available public database intended as a resource for research on the immune response to SARS-CoV-2. Samples were obtained from the ongoing ImmuneRACE study (first 160 participants) and from 1,254 subjects provided by 6 global collaborators. A de-identified subject ID, COVID-19 status, age in years and sex were almost always included in the sample metadata. Where HLA class I and class II types were available, the types were taken from metadata supplied by the sample provider, not from assay-based typing.

After removal of 0 bases from V and 5 bases from J, the junction retains 2 bases not matched to a gene. Taken from the germline V gene, the CDR1 and CDR2 loops are SGHRS and YFSETQ. Inclusive of the bounding cysteine and phenylalanine, the CDR3 is 15 residues long. The read is trimmed to its CDR3 DNA, 45 bases read in frame from base 1. Regarding this clone: Its antigen target is currently unknown. Base-call qualities are not available, and no considerably larger clone is one nucleotide away. At the DNA level, this CDR3 is encoded by other sequences in the same sample as well.

The immunoSEQ Assay, a bias-controlled multiplex PCR, was used to amplify TCRbeta CDR3 regions from genomic DNA. As for the original processing: The number of nucleated cells in each sample was estimated from the amplification of reference gene primers within the assay. To quantify the absolute abundance of each unique TCRbeta CDR3 rearrangement, sequence reads were collapsed and filtered. Productive Simpson clonality was computed per sample as the square root of Simpson's diversity index over productive rearrangements. Not all clones reach the TCRdb copy of this immuneACCESS table, which keeps in-frame sequences only. Checked studies attribute under half of the gap to unresolved V genes and leave the rest unexplained. V, J and clone size derive from that table, while D and trimming were established from the DNA sequence. This sample gives about 170,000 clones in total; around nine tenths of them show up just once. Roughly 3.4% of the sample is taken by the ten largest.

Study-wide findings and limitations: Clinical and demographic metadata were provided uncurated, with the amount varying by source and participant.

Whole blood was collected in K2EDTA tubes by collaborating institutions according to the institutions' own protocols. For TCRbeta analysis, collaborators shipped samples in one of three forms: frozen whole blood, isolated PBMCs, or DNA extracted from either of those sample types. The chain uses TRBV5-1 and TRBJ2-7, with 13 bases matching TRBD2. The TCR was taken from a man aged 70 or older with acute or convalescent COVID-19. The sequenced sample was peripheral blood. The nucleotide sequence is TGCGCCAGCAGCTTGGAAGGACTAGCGGGGGACGAGCAGTACTTC. It translates to CASSLEGLAGDEQYF.